Presented here are 18 T cell receptor beta chains from one specimen sequenced in a study of blood T cells in healthy people across ages. Using a J-beta primer mix together with a sample-barcoded 5' primer, a second PCR was run for about 6 to 11 cycles. TCRdb itself ran the 5' RACE reads through MiXCR, one entry per CDR3 protein. Of roughly 730,000 distinct CDR3 sequences in the sample, about 61% are singletons; the top ten hold roughly 25%. Sequencing was performed on blood. These receptors all stem from a man aged 35 to 55 in good health.

This clonotype occurred once. An end of the junction differs from the germline gene, which may be a read error. The chain joins TRBV20-1 to TRBJ1-1; a possible D gene is TRBD1 (5 bases). Germline V lookup: CDR1 DFQATT, CDR2 SNEGSKA (reference sequence). This CDR3 has 11 residues. Written as DNA, the CDR3 is TGCAGCACAGGTCGTGACACTGAAACTTTCTTT. Translated, it gives CSTGRDTETFF.

The chain employs TRBV2 and TRBJ2-3, with 9 bases matching TRBD1. V was pared by 6 bases and J by 3 bases, with 4 bases of the junction left unmatched. This CDR3 is 14 amino acids long. Looked up from germline, CDR1 is SNHLY and CDR2 is FYNNEI. This CDR3 reads CASSRDRDTDTQYF. CDR3 DNA: TGTGCCAGCAGCCGGGACAGGGATACAGATACGCAGTATTTT.

CDR3 bases: TGTGCCAGCAGCTTGGGACCGAGTCACTACAATGAGCAGTACTTC. Translation gives CASSLGPSHYNEQYF. The chain is built from TRBV7-8 and TRBJ2-1; perhaps D is TRBD1 or TRBD2 (5 bases each). The J call is uncertain, as TRBJ2-7 better fits the DNA end. The germline V gene encodes CDR1 SGHVS and CDR2 FQNEAQ. CDR3 length: 15 amino acids.

The chain uses TRBV6-2 or TRBV6-3 and TRBJ2-2, with D tentatively TRBD1 (6 bases). CDR3 size: 13 residues. Germline CDR1 is MNHEY and CDR2 is SVGEGT. V shed 4 bases and J shed 7 bases, with 10 bases lying between them. The chain's CDR3 is CASSLTGIGELFF. CDR3 DNA: TGTGCCAGCAGTTTAACAGGGATCGGGGAGCTGTTTTTT.

This sequence joins TRBV6-5 and TRBJ2-7; D remains ambiguous. The CDR3 has 13 residues. The V end was cut by 5 bases, the J end by 0 bases, with 8 bases between. Per germline, CDR1 MNHEY and CDR2 SVGAGI. CDR3 sequence: CASSAQNSYEQYF. The DNA for the CDR3 is TGTGCCAGCAGTGCCCAGAACTCCTACGAGCAGTACTTC.

CDR3 residues: CASSGAGDTQYF. The CDR3 coding sequence is TGTGCCAGCAGCGGAGCCGGAGATACGCAGTATTTT. This chain uses TRBV9 with TRBJ2-3; D uncertain. V dropped 3 bases and J dropped 5 bases, with 7 bases sitting between them. CDR3 size: 12 residues. The V gene's germline CDR1 is SGDLS and CDR2 YYNGEE.

This clonotype was counted a few times. The gene calls are TRBV7-2 and TRBJ1-2; unclear D gene. CDR3 length equals 13 residues. The germline gives CDR1 SGHTA, CDR2 FQGNSA. Deletions cut 0 bases from V and 4 bases from J, with 6 bases between. CDR3 coding DNA: TGTGCCAGCAGCTTAGCGCCCGTCTATGGCTACACCTTC. Its protein is CASSLAPVYGYTF.

The DNA for the CDR3 is TGTGCCAGCAGCTTAAGTGGTAGCGGGGGACACACAGATACGCAGTATTTT. This translates into CASSLSGSGGHTDTQYF. This sequence joins TRBV7-3 and TRBJ2-3, with 9 bases fitting TRBD2. J gave up 2 bases and V 1 base, and 7 bases lay outside the gene matches. The V gene's germline CDR1 is SGHTA and CDR2 FQGTGA. The CDR3 consists of 17 residues.

V usage is TRBV5-1 and J usage is TRBJ2-3, with 9 bases aligning to TRBD1. The germline V gene encodes CDR1 SGHRS and CDR2 YFSETQ. V was clipped by 0 bases and J by 4 bases; unmatched bases: 9. This CDR3 comprises 17 residues. DNA of the CDR3: TGCGCCAGCAGCTTGGACACGGACAGGGGTTTTTCAGATACGCAGTATTTT. It specifies CASSLDTDRGFSDTQYF.

In its sample, this clonotype was seen once. The V call is TRBV20-1, the J call TRBJ2-1, with 9 bases fitting TRBD2. Germline V gene sequence: CDR1 DFQATT, CDR2 SNEGSKA (reference sequence). The CDR3 length is 14 residues. V dropped 1 base and J dropped 9; count of bases not matched to a gene: 7. CDR3 nucleotides: TGCAGTGCTAGAGTTAGCGGGGGCCTGGGTGAGCAGTTCTTC. Amino acid sequence: CSARVSGGLGEQFF.

This clonotype occurred a few times. This rearrangement joins TRBV7-9 to TRBJ2-6; no firm D call. The germline V gene has CDR1 SEHNR and CDR2 FQNEAQ (reference sequence). The CDR3 totals 12 residues. V lost 7 bases and J lost 4, with 5 bases in between. CDR3 DNA sequence: TGTGCCAGCACCCTGGGGGCCAACGTCCTGACTTTC. It codes for CASTLGANVLTF.

There are a few counts of this clonotype. This chain uses TRBV6-1 with TRBJ2-1; 14 nucleotides line up with TRBD2. CDR1 is MNHNS, CDR2 SASEGT, per germline. The CDR3 contains 17 residues. The ends lost 6 bases at V and 0 bases at J; junction bases unmatched: 4. The CDR3 sequence is CASRGLAGALSYNEQFF. The CDR3 DNA is TGTGCCAGCAGGGGACTAGCGGGGGCACTCTCCTACAATGAGCAGTTCTTC.

The chain links TRBV6-2 or TRBV6-3 to TRBJ2-7; D possibly corresponds to TRBD2 (5 bases). The germline V gene encodes CDR1 MNHEY and CDR2 SVGEGT. Trimming removed 2 bases from V and 0 bases from J, with 8 bases in between. There are 14 residues in the CDR3. The CDR3 protein is CASSYPGTSYEQYF. The CDR3 nucleotides read TGTGCCAGCAGTTACCCGGGAACCTCCTACGAGCAGTACTTC.

The rearrangement uses TRBV27 and TRBJ2-5; maybe TRBD2 (5 bases). The V and J ends lost 6 bases and 5 bases respectively, with 25 bases between them. The germline CDR1 and CDR2 sequences are MNHEY and SMNVEV (reference sequence). The CDR3 consists of 17 residues. The CDR3 region has the DNA TGTGCCAGCAGCTTCTCAAGCGGAGATAGAGCTCGGGAGACCCAGTACTTC. It yields the protein CASSFSSGDRARETQYF.

This chain joins TRBV7-2 and TRBJ2-7; D perhaps matches TRBD2 (6 bases). Matching the DNA end better, TRBJ2-5 makes the J call doubtful. The CDR3 totals 17 residues. The germline CDR1 and CDR2 sequences are SGHTA and FQGNSA. The CDR3 nucleotides read TGTGCCAGCAGCCCCGGGACTCGGGGATTGACAGAAGAGACCCAGTACTTC. Translation gives CASSPGTRGLTEETQYF.

The chain recombines TRBV7-9 with TRBJ2-3; 10 bases line up with TRBD2. Per the germline V gene, CDR1 is SEHNR and CDR2 is FQNEAQ (reference sequence). The J segment lost 1 base and the V segment lost 4 bases, leaving 11 bases of the junction unmatched. The CDR3 spans 18 residues. For the CDR3, the DNA is TGTGCCAGCAGCTCGAAAGCGGGAGGGCCGAGGGGCACAGATACGCAGTATTTT. This codes for CASSSKAGGPRGTDTQYF.

V is TRBV28 and J is TRBJ2-5; D is perhaps TRBD2 (6 bases). The V end lost 2 bases, the J end lost 5 bases, and 9 bases lay between the germline ends. The CDR3 loop spans 13 amino acids. CDR1 and CDR2 from the germline V gene are MDHEN and SYDVKM. In DNA form, the CDR3 reads TGTGCCAGCAGTTTAAGTACTAGCGAGACCCAGTACTTC. The encoded protein is CASSLSTSETQYF.

The V and J genes are TRBV28 and TRBJ1-2; maybe TRBD1 (6 bases). The germline V gene has CDR1 MDHEN and CDR2 SYDVKM. Trimming left V 6 bases short and J 6 bases short, with 14 bases between. This CDR3 has 13 residues. CDR3 DNA sequence: TGTGCCAGCAGGACCGGGACATCCGATGGCTACACCTTC. Protein product: CASRTGTSDGYTF.